This TCR beta chain was recovered during a study of T cells in Graves' hyperthyroidism and ophthalmopathy. Overall study context: The blood sample was taken at first diagnosis, before treatment began. General study points: Blood shared most expanded thyroid clonotypes above 0.001.

TCR beta CDR3 regions were amplified from RNA transcripts. Primed by the HTBI set, a first-round RT-PCR was run on the TCR CDR3. MiXCR, applied by TCRdb to the multiplex PCR reads, yields one record per CDR3 protein. The sample holds more than 500,000 distinct CDR3 sequences; 15% to 20% are singletons and the top ten take about 31%. Ophthalmopathy patients all had a Clinical Activity Score of at least 3, a NOSPECS grade of at least 4 and disease under 3 months old. Each 10 ml fresh peripheral blood draw supplied the PBMCs. There are 12 residues in the CDR3. Germline-derived CDR1 and CDR2 are KGHDR and SFDVKD. V shed 4 bases, J shed 10 bases, and the junction held 3 bases outside the gene matches. Concerning this clonotype itself: Its antigen is as yet unknown.

Input material: blood. The V call is TRBV24-1, the J call TRBJ2-1; the match to TRBD1 covers 7 bases. The TCR sequence derives from a woman under 40 with Graves' ophthalmopathy. Written as DNA, the CDR3 is TGTGCCACCAGTGACCGGGACAGAGAGCAGTTCTTC. As protein: CATSDRDREQFF.